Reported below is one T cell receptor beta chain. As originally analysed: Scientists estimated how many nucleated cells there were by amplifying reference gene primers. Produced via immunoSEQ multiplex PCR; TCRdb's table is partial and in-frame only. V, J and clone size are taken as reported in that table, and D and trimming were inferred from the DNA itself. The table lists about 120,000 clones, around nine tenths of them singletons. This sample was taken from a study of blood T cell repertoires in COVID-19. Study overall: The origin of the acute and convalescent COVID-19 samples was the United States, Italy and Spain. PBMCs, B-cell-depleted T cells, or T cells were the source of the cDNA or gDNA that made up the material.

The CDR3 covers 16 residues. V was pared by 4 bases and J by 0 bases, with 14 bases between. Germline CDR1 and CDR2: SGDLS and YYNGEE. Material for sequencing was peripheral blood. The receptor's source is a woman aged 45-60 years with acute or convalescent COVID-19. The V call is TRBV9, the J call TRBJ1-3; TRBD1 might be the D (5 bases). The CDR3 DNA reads TGTGCCAGCAGCCCCGGGGGAGGTCTCTCTGGAAACACCATATATTTT. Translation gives CASSPGGGLSGNTIYF.